The rows below give T cell receptor beta chains drawn from one sample of a study of T-cell memory formation after mild COVID-19. TCRdb reanalysed the 5' RACE reads using MiXCR and keeps one entry per CDR3 protein. Of approximately 350,000 distinct CDR3 sequences in the sample, around 27% were seen once. The specimen sequenced was PBMCs or a T cell subset sorted from them (not recorded which). The receptors were sampled from an adult woman who had mild COVID-19 (a few samples of this study predate the infection). Cell type and time point are not known. The CDR3 runs from the conserved cysteine through the conserved F or W. A D gene is named only where the DNA matches it firmly. Not all rows give a size; the values are once, few, many and, for expanded clones, a class.

d_gene	abundance	v_gene	j_gene	len	CDR3aa	CDR3nt
TRBD2	.	TRBV18	TRBJ2-1	12	CASSSGSYEQFF	TGTGCCAGCTCAAGCGGGAGCTATGAGCAGTTCTTC
TRBD1	.	TRBV4-3	TRBJ2-7	18	CASSQKSDREYSVYEQYF	TGCGCCAGCAGCCAAAAGTCGGACAGGGAGTATTCTGTCTACGAGCAGTACTTC
.	few	TRBV9	TRBJ2-2	15	CASQGEGTGTGELFF	TGTGCCAGCCAAGGAGAGGGTACGGGCACCGGGGAGCTGTTTTTT
.	.	TRBV12-3/TRBV12-4	TRBJ2-1	14	CASSPFASPHEQFF	TGTGCCAGCAGTCCCTTCGCGAGTCCTCATGAGCAGTTCTTC
.	many	TRBV29-1	TRBJ2-7	12	CSVEGPTYEQYF	TGCAGCGTTGAAGGGCCAACCTACGAGCAGTACTTC
TRBD2	few	TRBV24-1	TRBJ2-3	16	CATSVGGGPSTDTQYF	TGTGCCACCAGTGTCGGCGGGGGACCTAGCACAGATACGCAGTATTTT
TRBD1	few	TRBV24-1	TRBJ2-6	20	CATSVKATGGTPAGANVLTF	TGTGCCACCAGTGTTAAGGCGACAGGGGGGACACCCGCTGGGGCCAACGTCCTGACTTTC
TRBD2	few	TRBV12-3/TRBV12-4	TRBJ2-3	15	CASSPSGGAGDTQYF	TGTGCCAGCAGTCCTAGCGGGGGGGCTGGAGATACGCAGTATTTT
.	few	TRBV7-6	TRBJ1-4	15	CASSRGDRSNEKLFF	TGTGCCAGCAGCCGCGGCGACAGGTCGAATGAAAAACTGTTTTTT
TRBD1	.	TRBV6-1	TRBJ2-7	15	CASSDVRTGTYEQYF	TGTGCCAGCAGTGATGTAAGGACAGGGACCTACGAGCAGTACTTC
TRBD1	few	TRBV12-3/TRBV12-4	TRBJ2-3	15	CASSLGQAGPDTQYF	TGTGCCAGCAGTTTGGGACAGGCCGGCCCAGATACGCAGTATTTT
.	few	TRBV4-3	TRBJ2-3	14	CASSQTGSTDTQYF	TGCGCCAGCAGCCAGACGGGGAGCACAGATACGCAGTATTTT
TRBD2	.	TRBV7-3	TRBJ2-3	15	CASSLGTSNTDTQYF	TGTGCCAGCAGCTTGGGGACTAGCAACACAGATACGCAGTATTTT
.	few	TRBV7-2	TRBJ1-2	13	CASSLEGFYGYTF	TGTGCCAGCAGCTTAGAGGGGTTCTATGGCTACACCTTC
.	.	TRBV7-9	TRBJ2-1	18	CASSGPSRAGLGYNEQFF	TGTGCCAGCAGCGGGCCGAGCCGGGCGGGATTAGGCTACAATGAGCAGTTCTTC
.	.	TRBV20-1	TRBJ2-7	15	CSARVWAASSYEQYF	TGCAGTGCTAGAGTGTGGGCAGCAAGCTCCTACGAGCAGTACTTC
.	.	TRBV7-2	TRBJ2-7	13	CASSSARLYEQYF	TGTGCCAGCAGCTCCGCCAGGCTCTACGAGCAGTACTTC
.	once	TRBV7-9	TRBJ2-7	13	CASSSPGPIWQYF	TGTGCCAGCAGCTCGCCGGGTCCTATCTGGCAGTACTTC
.	few	TRBV19	TRBJ2-7	13	CASSSGSRDEQYF	TGTGCCAGTAGTTCGGGGTCTCGGGACGAGCAGTACTTC
.	.	TRBV2	TRBJ2-5	14	CASSGGVTQETQYF	TGTGCCAGCAGTGGCGGGGTTACACAAGAGACCCAGTACTTC
.	.	TRBV19	TRBJ1-1	14	CASSILSGDTEAFF	TGTGCCAGTAGTATACTCTCAGGGGACACTGAAGCTTTCTTT
TRBD2	.	TRBV20-1	TRBJ2-3	15	CSAPEGGLAADTQYF	TGCAGTGCTCCTGAGGGAGGACTAGCGGCAGATACGCAGTATTTT
TRBD1	many	TRBV27	TRBJ2-3	15	CASSTGTGWGDTQYF	TGTGCCAGCTCCACAGGGACAGGGTGGGGAGATACGCAGTATTTT
.	few	TRBV6-2/TRBV6-3	TRBJ1-3	15	CASSYSEGTGNTIYF	TGTGCCAGCAGTTACTCGGAGGGTACTGGAAACACCATATATTTT
.	once	TRBV15	TRBJ2-2	15	CATSPRGGWTGELFF	TGTGCCACCAGCCCCAGGGGGGGATGGACCGGGGAGCTGTTTTTT
.	.	TRBV12-5	TRBJ2-2	16	CASGLVLRGLTGELFF	TGTGCTAGTGGTTTGGTACTCAGGGGCCTCACCGGGGAGCTGTTTTTT